The 27 T cell receptor beta chains reported below all come from one sample, sequenced in a study of blood T cell repertoires in COVID-19. Profiled with immunoSEQ multiplex PCR; TCRdb holds only in-frame clones, not every one. Among roughly 53,000 clones listed, about 89% were seen once. Sequenced input: peripheral blood. The origin of the receptors is a man between 60 and 70 years old with acute or convalescent COVID-19.

This chain joins TRBV25-1 and TRBJ1-2; TRBD1 is a possible D gene (6 bases). Per the germline V gene, CDR1 is MGHDK and CDR2 is SYGVNS. Trimming left V 3 bases short and J 7 bases short, with 18 bases between. The CDR3 is made up of 15 amino acids. The DNA of the CDR3 is TGTGCCAGCAGTGACCCCCCTCAGGGGCACGGTGGCTACACCTTC. This translates into CASSDPPQGHGGYTF.

The rearrangement links TRBV6-1 to TRBJ2-2; D not resolved. Germline CDR1 reads MNHNS; CDR2 reads SASEGT. The ends were cut back, 10 bases at V and 2 bases at J, with 5 bases in the middle. The CDR3 consists of 11 residues. CDR3 loop: CATLNTGELFF. DNA for the CDR3: TGTGCCACGCTAAACACCGGGGAGCTGTTTTTT.

The genes are TRBV5-1 and TRBJ1-1; 8 nucleotides line up with TRBD1. Germline CDR1 and CDR2: SGHRS and YFSETQ. The CDR3 extends over 16 amino acids. After removal of 5 bases from V and 6 bases from J, the junction contained 15 bases not matched to a gene. The CDR3 protein is CASSLGQGAWGSEAFF. The CDR3 nucleotides are TGCGCCAGCAGTCTGGGGCAGGGGGCTTGGGGATCTGAAGCTTTCTTT.

V usage is TRBV6-5 and J usage is TRBJ2-1; 8 nucleotides align to TRBD1. Germline V CDR1 and CDR2: MNHEY, SVGAGI. CDR3 length equals 16 residues. V shed 2 bases and J 6 bases; nucleotides not matched to a gene: 9. In DNA, the CDR3 is TGTGCCAGCAGTTACCGGACCGGGACAGGTACCAATGAGCAGTTCTTC. Amino acid sequence: CASSYRTGTGTNEQFF.

The chain links TRBV27 to TRBJ1-5, with unresolved D. The germline V gene has CDR1 MNHEY and CDR2 SMNVEV (reference sequence). The CDR3 has 13 amino acids. V was shortened by 1 base and J by 5 bases, with 6 bases between the two germline ends. In DNA, the CDR3 is TGTGCCAGCAGTTTATACGGGGATCAGCCCCAGCATTTT. Amino acids: CASSLYGDQPQHF.

The chain couples TRBV29-1 to TRBJ1-4; 9 positions match TRBD1. Germline loops: CDR1 SQVTM, CDR2 ANQGSEA. This CDR3 region has 16 residues. J gave up 8 bases and V 4 bases, and 14 bases lay outside the gene matches. CDR3: CSVGFRQGVLEEKLFF. The CDR3, as DNA: TGCAGCGTTGGGTTTCGACAGGGGGTGTTAGAGGAAAAACTGTTTTTT.

The J gene is TRBJ2-7, the V gene TRBV9; TRBD1 matches at 7 bases. The CDR3 extends over 16 amino acids. From germline, CDR1 is SGDLS and CDR2 YYNGEE. The V gene end was trimmed by 3 bases and the J gene end by 0 bases; junction bases not matched to a gene: 9. The CDR3 region is CASSERQGTSSYEQYF. Here the CDR3 DNA reads TGTGCCAGCAGCGAGAGACAGGGAACTTCCTCCTACGAGCAGTACTTC.

The V gene is TRBV5-1, the J gene TRBJ2-3; 9 bases map to TRBD1. Germline V gives CDR1 SGHRS, CDR2 YFSETQ. Trimming took 4 bases from V and 6 from J; bases not matched to a gene: 3. The CDR3 has 13 residues. The chain's CDR3 is CASSTGGFDTQYF. The CDR3 DNA sequence: TGCGCCAGCAGCACAGGGGGCTTCGATACGCAGTATTTT.

J is TRBJ2-5 and V is TRBV5-6, with D possibly TRBD1 on 6 matching bases. The V gene lost 3 bases and the J gene lost 4 bases, with 16 bases spanning the gap. CDR3 length equals 15 residues. Germline V gene sequence: CDR1 SGHDT, CDR2 YYEEEE. This chain's CDR3 is CASSSLQGGRETQYF. CDR3 DNA sequence: TGTGCCAGCAGCTCCCTACAAGGGGGTCGAGAGACCCAGTACTTC.

This clone was picked up one time. This chain connects TRBV11-2 to TRBJ1-2, with 8 bases matching TRBD1. This CDR3 region has 15 residues. V shed 2 bases, J shed 3 bases, and the junction held 5 bases outside the gene matches. The germline V gene has CDR1 SGHAT and CDR2 FQNNGV. The CDR3 sequence is CASSLFQGADYGYTF. In DNA, the CDR3 is TGTGCCAGCAGCTTATTTCAGGGGGCGGACTATGGCTACACCTTC.

The rearrangement joins TRBV7-6 to TRBJ2-1, with 15 bases identical to TRBD2. V gave up 5 bases and J gave up 8 bases; unmatched junction bases: 7. Germline loops: CDR1 SGHVS, CDR2 FNYEAQ. The length of the CDR3 is 16 residues. The CDR3 DNA reads as TGTGCCAGCAGCCCGGGGACTAGCGGGGGGCTTTATGAGCAGTTCTTC. It is translated as CASSPGTSGGLYEQFF.

This clone appeared once. The CDR3 DNA sequence: TGTGCCAGTAGCCTCGCAGGGGATAGGGGCAATGAGCAGTTCTTC. Translating it yields CASSLAGDRGNEQFF. The chain links TRBV19 to TRBJ2-1, with D maybe TRBD1 (6 bases). Germline CDR1 LNHDA, CDR2 SQIVND (reference sequence). CDR3 length equals 15 residues. V gave up 6 bases and J gave up 6 bases, with 18 bases separating them. Using reference TRBV19 and TRBJ2-1 for the parts outside the CDR3, the full variable domain is DGGITQSPKYLFRKEGQNVTLSCEQNLNHDAMYWYRQDPGQGLRLIYYSQIVNDFQKGDIAEGYSVSREKKESFPLTVTSAQKNPTAFYLCASSLAGDRGNEQFFGPGTRLTVL.

The V gene is TRBV27, the J gene TRBJ2-2; TRBD2 aligns across 7 bases. The germline gives CDR1 MNHEY, CDR2 SMNVEV (reference sequence). After removal of 4 bases from V and 5 bases from J, the junction contained 10 bases not matched to a gene. The CDR3 is 16 residues long. CDR3 coding DNA: TGTGCCAGCAGTTCCCGGGCCTTCGGGGGGACCGGGGAGCTGTTTTTT. Translating gives CASSSRAFGGTGELFF.

The chain is built from TRBV29-1 and TRBJ2-2; no reliable D call. This CDR3 is built from 12 residues. The germline gives CDR1 SQVTM, CDR2 ANQGSEA. Trimming pared 5 bases from V and 6 bases from J, leaving 10 bases between. The CDR3 nucleotides are TGCAGCGTTCAATACCGGGCCGGGGAGCTGTTTTTT. This codes for CSVQYRAGELFF.

The count of this clone is one. The CDR3 nucleotides read TGTGCCATCAGTGAGGAAGGGGAGGTTCAGCCCCAGCATTTT. Its translation is CAISEEGEVQPQHF. This chain links TRBV10-3 with TRBJ1-5; possible D gene TRBD1, 5 bases. Trimming removed 2 bases from V and 6 bases from J, with 11 bases in between. Per germline, CDR1 ENHRY and CDR2 SYGVKD. The CDR3 totals 14 residues.

The genes are TRBV4-2 and TRBJ2-7, with a possible D match to TRBD1 (5 bases). This CDR3 spans 15 amino acids. With 1 base removed from V and 3 bases from J, the gap between germline ends came to 13 bases. Per germline, CDR1 LGHNA and CDR2 YNFKEQ. The CDR3 region is CASSQVQGQDYEQYF. CDR3 nucleotide sequence: TGTGCCAGCAGCCAAGTCCAAGGACAAGACTACGAGCAGTACTTC.

V gene TRBV5-6 combines with J gene TRBJ2-7, with 8 bases fitting TRBD2. The length of the CDR3 is 14 residues. Looked up from germline, CDR1 is SGHDT and CDR2 is YYEEEE. The J segment lost 3 bases and the V segment lost 2 bases, leaving 4 bases of the junction unmatched. CDR3 amino acids: CASSLGGGIYEQYF. The CDR3 DNA reads as TGTGCCAGCAGCTTAGGCGGGGGGATCTACGAGCAGTACTTC.

The chain combines TRBV25-1 with TRBJ1-2; no clear D. Deletions cut 1 base from V and 7 bases from J, with 16 bases between. This CDR3 region has 15 residues. Germline V CDR1 and CDR2: MGHDK, SYGVNS. The CDR3, as DNA: TGTGCCAGCAGTGAATCGGGGTTCGCAAACGGTGGCTACACCTTC. It encodes CASSESGFANGGYTF.

The chain employs TRBV9 and TRBJ1-4; D is perhaps TRBD1 (5 bases). From germline, CDR1 is SGDLS and CDR2 YYNGEE. Trimming left V 0 bases short and J 3 bases short, with 9 bases between. The CDR3 length is 15 residues. This CDR3 reads CASSVGGRANEKLFF. CDR3 nucleotide sequence: TGTGCCAGCAGCGTAGGAGGCAGGGCTAATGAAAAACTGTTTTTT.

The genes are TRBV7-9 and TRBJ1-4; D perhaps matches TRBD1 (5 bases). The V end lost 0 bases, the J end lost 8 bases, and 10 bases lay between the germline ends. CDR3 size: 14 residues. Per the germline V gene, CDR1 is SEHNR and CDR2 is FQNEAQ (reference sequence). Here the CDR3 reads CASSLARAGEKLFF. The CDR3 nucleotides are TGTGCCAGCAGCTTAGCCAGGGCAGGGGAAAAACTGTTTTTT.

The V call is TRBV27, the J call TRBJ2-2; 8 nucleotides agree with TRBD1. CDR1 is MNHEY, CDR2 SMNVEV, per germline (reference sequence). After removal of 5 bases from V and 3 bases from J, the junction contained 5 bases not matched to a gene. The length of the CDR3 is 15 residues. This chain's CDR3 is CASSRQDRDTGELFF. The CDR3 region has the DNA TGTGCCAGCAGTCGGCAGGACAGGGACACCGGGGAGCTGTTTTTT.

This chain joins TRBV6-5 and TRBJ1-2; D perhaps matches TRBD1 (6 bases). The V gene lost 4 bases and the J gene lost 5 bases, with 11 bases spanning the gap. Germline V gene data show CDR1 as MNHEY and CDR2 as SVGAGI. The CDR3 runs 13 residues. Here the CDR3 reads CASSSTGNYGYTF. The CDR3 DNA reads as TGTGCCAGCAGTTCGACAGGAAATTATGGCTACACCTTC.

This sequence joins TRBV7-6 and TRBJ2-7, with TRBD2 matching over 13 bases. Trimming cost V 1 base and J 2 bases; bases outside gene matches: 8. CDR1 and CDR2 from the germline V gene are SGHVS and FNYEAQ. The CDR3 totals 18 residues. The CDR3 reads CASSLGLAGGSGTYEQYF. The CDR3 DNA reads TGTGCCAGCAGCTTAGGACTAGCGGGGGGCTCGGGAACCTACGAGCAGTACTTC.

The chain joins TRBV12-3 or TRBV12-4 to TRBJ2-6; D call uncertain. CDR3 length: 13 residues. Trimming removed 6 bases from V and 1 base from J, with 4 bases in between. The CDR3 spells CASSPSGANVLTF. The CDR3 bases are TGTGCCAGCAGCCCTTCTGGGGCCAACGTCCTGACTTTC.

J is TRBJ1-2 and V is TRBV7-9; maybe TRBD1 (6 bases). Germline-derived CDR1 and CDR2 are SEHNR and FQNEAQ (reference sequence). The CDR3 loop spans 12 amino acids. The V end lost 3 bases, the J end lost 8 bases, and 10 bases lay between the germline ends. The DNA of the CDR3 is TGTGCCAGCAGCTTGAACAGGGTCGGCTACACCTTC. It translates to CASSLNRVGYTF.

The gene calls are TRBV2 and TRBJ1-2, with 7 bases aligning to TRBD1. The germline gives CDR1 SNHLY, CDR2 FYNNEI. J was trimmed by 5 bases and V by 6 bases; bases with no gene match: 21. CDR3 length: 18 residues. For the CDR3, the DNA is TGTGCCAGCAGCGAGCGTCCCATTCGGACAGGAGATACGTATGGCTACACCTTC. Its translation is CASSERPIRTGDTYGYTF.

V is TRBV5-1 and J is TRBJ1-1; perhaps TRBD1 as D (5 bases). Germline CDR1 and CDR2: SGHRS and YFSETQ. Trimming took off 4 bases at V and 6 bases at J, with 19 bases between the two ends. This CDR3 contains 15 residues. The CDR3 protein is CASSPHPTDSPEAFF. The CDR3 region has the DNA TGCGCCAGCAGCCCTCATCCAACAGACAGTCCTGAAGCTTTCTTT.